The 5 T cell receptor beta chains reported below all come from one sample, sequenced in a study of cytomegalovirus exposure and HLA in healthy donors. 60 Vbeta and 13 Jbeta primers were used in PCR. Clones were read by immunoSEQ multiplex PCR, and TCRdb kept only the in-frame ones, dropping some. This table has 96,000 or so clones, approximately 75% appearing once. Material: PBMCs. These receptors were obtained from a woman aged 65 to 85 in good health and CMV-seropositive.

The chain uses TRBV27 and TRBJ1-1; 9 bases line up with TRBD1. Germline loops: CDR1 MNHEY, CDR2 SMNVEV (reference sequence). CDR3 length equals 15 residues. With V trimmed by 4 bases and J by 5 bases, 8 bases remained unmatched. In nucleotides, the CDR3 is TGTGCCAGCAGTTCTGGGGGGACAGGGCGGACTGAAGCTTTCTTT. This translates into CASSSGGTGRTEAFF.

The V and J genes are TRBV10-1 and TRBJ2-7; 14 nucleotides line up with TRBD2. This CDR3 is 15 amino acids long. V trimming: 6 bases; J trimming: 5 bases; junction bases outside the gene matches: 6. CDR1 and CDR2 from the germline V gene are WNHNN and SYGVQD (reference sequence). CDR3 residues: CASSRLAGGPDEQYF. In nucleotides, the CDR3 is TGCGCCAGCAGCCGACTAGCGGGGGGGCCTGACGAGCAGTACTTC.

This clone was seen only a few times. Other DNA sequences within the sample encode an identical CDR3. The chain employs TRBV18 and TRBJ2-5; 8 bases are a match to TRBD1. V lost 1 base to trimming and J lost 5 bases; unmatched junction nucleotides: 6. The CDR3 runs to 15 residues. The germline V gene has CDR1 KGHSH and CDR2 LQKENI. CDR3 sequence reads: CASSPRQGAGETQYF. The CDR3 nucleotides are TGTGCCAGCTCACCACGCCAGGGGGCTGGGGAGACCCAGTACTTC.

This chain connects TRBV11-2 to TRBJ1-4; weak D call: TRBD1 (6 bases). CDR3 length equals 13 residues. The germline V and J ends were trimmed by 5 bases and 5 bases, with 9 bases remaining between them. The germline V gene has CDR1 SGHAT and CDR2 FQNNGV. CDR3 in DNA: TGTGCCAGCAGCCGGACAGTGAATGAAAAACTGTTTTTT. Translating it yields CASSRTVNEKLFF.

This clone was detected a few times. CDR3 nucleotide sequence: TGTGCCAGCAGCCTTGAAGGAGGGAGGACCGGGGAGCTGTTTTTT. The encoded protein is CASSLEGGRTGELFF. This chain links TRBV7-3 with TRBJ2-2, with a weak D call TRBD2 (6 bases). Germline lookup yields CDR1 SGHTA and CDR2 FQGTGA. The CDR3 sequence is 15 residues long. Between the trimmed V and J ends, which lost 5 bases and 5 bases, there was a span of 15 bases. The whole variable domain, remainder taken from reference TRBV7-3 and TRBJ2-2, is GAGVSQTPSNKVTEKGKYVELRCDPISGHTALYWYRQSLGQGPEFLIYFQGTGAADDSGLPNDRFFAVRPEGSVSTLKIQRTERGDSAVYLCASSLEGGRTGELFFGEGSRLTVL.